The 3 T cell receptor beta chains given below trace back to one sample, sequenced in a study of T-cell reconstitution after alpha-beta-depleted transplantation in children. Unique molecular identifiers tagged the TCRbeta library. TCRdb processed the PCR reads anew with MiXCR; each CDR3 protein has one entry. The data show hundreds of thousands of distinct CDR3 sequences, with more than 20% seen just once and 14% held by the top ten. This specimen consisted of PBMCs, mostly from graft donor cells, obtained 360 days after TCRalphabeta/CD19-depleted stem cell transplant. These receptors were collected from a boy younger than two who had a stem cell transplant for acute myeloid leukemia, so the T cells may come from the graft donor.

In its sample, this clonotype was seen many times. The J gene is TRBJ1-3, the V gene TRBV29-1; no definite D call. The V gene's germline CDR1 is SQVTM and CDR2 ANQGSEA. The V end lost 0 bases, the J end lost 3 bases, and 9 bases lay between the germline ends. The CDR3 consists of 14 residues. The CDR3 protein is CSVEDGSVGNTIYF. DNA of the CDR3: TGCAGCGTTGAAGATGGGTCGGTTGGAAACACCATATATTTT.

This clonotype was seen only once. The V and J genes are TRBV18 and TRBJ1-2; D is uncertain. Germline V gives CDR1 KGHSH, CDR2 LQKENI. Trimming removed 2 bases from V and 4 bases from J, with 14 bases in between. The CDR3 covers 15 residues. The CDR3 DNA follows: TGTGCCAGCTCACCAAGAGGACCGGCCTTCTATGGCTACACCTTC. Protein product: CASSPRGPAFYGYTF.

V usage is TRBV20-1 and J usage is TRBJ2-7, with D maybe TRBD1 (6 bases). This CDR3 is 14 amino acids long. The germline gives CDR1 DFQATT, CDR2 SNEGSKA (reference sequence). With 0 bases removed from V and 4 bases from J, the gap between germline ends came to 13 bases. The CDR3 DNA reads TGCAGTGCTAGAGAGGGGGCGCCTCCTTACGAGCAGTACGTC. This gives the protein CSAREGAPPYEQYV.